Each of the 17 T cell receptor beta chains below was sequenced from the same sample in a study of T cells after yellow fever vaccination. A single record per CDR3 protein comes from TCRdb applying MiXCR to the 5' RACE reads. Found here are roughly 300,000 distinct CDR3 sequences, roughly 8.3% of them singletons; the top ten hold under 20%. Specimen: PBMCs, collected approximately 40 days after the first yellow fever vaccination. The receptors stem from a man between 18 and 29 years old who received the YFV17D yellow fever vaccine.

The chain joins TRBV12-3 or TRBV12-4 to TRBJ1-2; the D gene is possibly TRBD1 (6 bases). Trimming stripped 6 bases from V and 4 bases from J, with 12 bases between. The CDR3 totals 13 residues. In nucleotides, the CDR3 is TGTGCCAGCAGGACGACAGGCATCTATGGCTACACCTTC. Its protein is CASRTTGIYGYTF.

This clonotype was picked up a small number of times. The V call is TRBV25-1, the J call TRBJ2-7; 7 bases are shared with TRBD2. CDR1 and CDR2 from the germline V gene are MGHDK and SYGVNS. With 3 bases clipped from V and 9 bases from J, the junction kept 5 bases outside the gene matches. This CDR3 is 12 amino acids long. CDR3 DNA sequence: TGTGCCAGCAGTGATATAGGGGAGGGGCAGTACTTC. It yields the protein CASSDIGEGQYF.

The chain joins TRBV20-1 to TRBJ2-7; 7 bases align to TRBD1. V dropped 7 bases and J dropped 0; count of bases not matched to a gene: 9. The germline V gene encodes CDR1 DFQATT and CDR2 SNEGSKA (reference sequence). The length of the CDR3 is 14 residues. This CDR3 is CSVMTGTSSYEQYV. The DNA of the CDR3 is TGCAGTGTTATGACAGGGACGAGCTCCTACGAGCAGTACGTC.

This chain connects TRBV20-1 to TRBJ2-6, with 7 positions matching TRBD2. The V segment lost 0 bases and the J segment 1 base; nucleotides outside the gene matches: 0. CDR3 size: 15 residues. CDR1 DFQATT and CDR2 SNEGSKA come from the germline V gene (reference sequence). CDR3 DNA sequence: TGCAGTGCTAGAGACGGGGGGTCTGGGGCCAACGTCCTGACTTTC. Translating it yields CSARDGGSGANVLTF.

V usage is TRBV29-1 and J usage is TRBJ2-2, with 12 nucleotides matching TRBD1. The ends lost 0 bases at V and 5 bases at J; junction bases unmatched: 7. Germline V gene sequence: CDR1 SQVTM, CDR2 ANQGSEA. This CDR3 is built from 17 residues. The CDR3 spells CSVEETGQGANTGELFF. Here the CDR3 DNA reads TGCAGCGTTGAAGAAACGGGACAGGGGGCTAATACCGGGGAGCTGTTTTTT.

In this sample, this clonotype turned up a few times. The V and J genes are TRBV5-1 and TRBJ2-3; 11 nucleotides line up with TRBD2. CDR3 length equals 17 residues. V lost 1 base to trimming and J lost 2 bases; unmatched junction nucleotides: 6. The V gene's germline CDR1 is SGHRS and CDR2 YFSETQ. CDR3 in DNA: TGCGCCAGCAGCTTGTTAGCGGGGGGGCCGAACACAGATACGCAGTATTTT. Its protein is CASSLLAGGPNTDTQYF.

The chain recombines TRBV30 with TRBJ1-1, with D possibly TRBD1 on 5 matching bases. The germline V gene encodes CDR1 GTSNPN and CDR2 SVGIG (reference sequence). Trimming took off 0 bases at V and 1 base at J, with 6 bases between the two ends. CDR3 size: 13 residues. The CDR3: CAWSVTANTEAFF. The CDR3 region has the DNA TGTGCCTGGAGTGTGACAGCGAACACTGAAGCTTTCTTT. The variable domain in full, with the rest retrieved from reference TRBV30 and TRBJ1-1, is SQTIHQWPATLVQPVGSPLSLECTVEGTSNPNLYWYRQAAGRGLQLLFYSVGIGQISSEVPQNLSASRPQDRQFILSSKKLLLSDSGFYLCAWSVTANTEAFFGQGTRLTVV.

This clonotype was counted a few times. This chain joins TRBV6-5 and TRBJ2-3, with 11 bases that match TRBD1. V lost 6 bases, J lost 4 bases, and 9 bases stayed unmatched. The CDR3 has 16 residues. Germline CDR1 and CDR2: MNHEY and SVGAGI. Here the CDR3 DNA reads TGTGCCAGCAGAAGTTGGACAGGGGGCGAGCCAGATACGCAGTATTTT. Amino acids: CASRSWTGGEPDTQYF.

This clonotype has only a few counts. The V gene is TRBV12-3 or TRBV12-4, the J gene TRBJ1-1; TRBD1 might be the D (5 bases). The CDR3 consists of 13 residues. Trimming stripped 1 base from V and 5 bases from J, with 8 bases between. CDR3 bases: TGTGCCAGCAGTTTAGGGACATGGACTGAAGCTTTCTTT. The encoded protein is CASSLGTWTEAFF.

This clonotype was counted ten times or more. The chain carries TRBV6-2 or TRBV6-3 and TRBJ2-5; 15 bases match TRBD2. The CDR3 has 18 residues. J lost 1 base, V lost 7 bases, and 10 bases had no gene match. Germline V CDR1 and CDR2: MNHEY, SVGEGT. Here the CDR3 reads CASTQGTSGGRFQETQYF. CDR3 coding DNA: TGTGCCAGCACTCAAGGGACTAGCGGGGGGCGATTCCAAGAGACCCAGTACTTC.

This sequence joins TRBV4-3 and TRBJ2-4, with D unresolved. V lost 0 bases, J lost 5 bases, and 11 bases lay in between. Germline V lookup: CDR1 LGHNA, CDR2 YSLEER. The CDR3 totals 15 residues. CDR3 bases: TGCGCCAGCAGCCAAGATATTAATACAGAAAACATTCAGTACTTC. Encoded protein: CASSQDINTENIQYF.

V usage is TRBV4-3 and J usage is TRBJ2-4, with a tentative D call TRBD2 (5 bases). The CDR3 length is 14 residues. The V gene's germline CDR1 is LGHNA and CDR2 YSLEER. The V gene lost 0 bases and the J gene lost 7 bases, with 10 bases spanning the gap. The DNA of the CDR3 is TGCGCCAGCAGCCAAGATGTTCGGGGTAACATTCAGTACTTC. This gives the protein CASSQDVRGNIQYF.

This clonotype was observed at least ten times. One junction end does not reproduce the germline sequence, and a read error may be involved. The genes are TRBV10-3 and TRBJ2-6, with a weak D call TRBD1 (5 bases). This CDR3 contains 12 residues. Germline CDR1 is ENHRY and CDR2 is SYGVKD. CDR3 nucleotides: TGTGCCGTCAGGGATGGGGCCAACGTCCTGACTTTC. It yields the protein CAVRDGANVLTF.

Only a few counts were recorded for this clonotype. V gene TRBV11-1 combines with J gene TRBJ1-1; no firm D call. Germline V gene data show CDR1 as SGHAT and CDR2 as FQDESV (reference sequence). Trimming shortened V by 5 bases and J by 4 bases, and 8 bases separated the two germline ends. CDR3 length: 12 residues. The CDR3 coding sequence is TGTGCCAGCAGCGAAAGTACCACTGAAGCTTTCTTT. This encodes CASSESTTEAFF.

This clonotype was counted a few times. This rearrangement joins TRBV3-1 to TRBJ2-7, with D possibly being TRBD1 (6 bases). This CDR3 is built from 15 residues. Germline V lookup: CDR1 LGHDT, CDR2 YNNKEL (reference sequence). With 1 base removed from V and 3 bases from J, the gap between germline ends came to 13 bases. This CDR3 reads CASSQGIGGVYEQYV. CDR3 coding DNA: TGTGCCAGCAGCCAAGGTATAGGGGGTGTCTACGAGCAGTACGTC.

The chain recombines TRBV4-1 with TRBJ2-3, with D hard to call. The CDR3 is 14 residues long. Trimming stripped 5 bases from V and 2 bases from J, with 11 bases between. Germline V gene lookup returns CDR1 MGHRA and CDR2 YSYEKL. The CDR3 region is CASSTYENTDTQYF. In nucleotides, the CDR3 is TGCGCCAGCAGCACCTACGAAAACACAGATACGCAGTATTTT.

The gene calls are TRBV6-2 or TRBV6-3 and TRBJ2-2, with 8 bases identical to TRBD1. This CDR3 spans 19 amino acids. Looked up from germline, CDR1 is MNHEY and CDR2 is SVGEGT. J gave up 0 bases and V 5 bases, and 14 bases lay outside the gene matches. The CDR3 region is CASSLVGQGRFSNTGELFF. The CDR3 DNA reads TGTGCCAGCAGTCTAGTCGGACAGGGTCGTTTTTCGAACACCGGGGAGCTGTTTTTT.